The present T cell receptor (beta chain) was sequenced within a study of T cell clonotyping in hematopoietic cell transplantation. The repertoire was sequenced with immunoSEQ multiplex PCR; TCRdb's copy has only in-frame clones and lacks some. The table has thousands of clones, 70% to 85% seen once. Germline CDR1 and CDR2: MDHEN and SYDVKM. The V and J ends lost 2 bases and 0 bases respectively, with 14 bases between them. The CDR3 is 17 residues long. The material was peripheral blood mononuclear cells, obtained 100 days after allogeneic stem cell transplant. V gene TRBV28 combines with J gene TRBJ1-5; no firm D call. The sequence derives from a male patient in his fifties or sixties who had an allogeneic stem cell transplant from an unrelated donor, so the T cells may come from the graft donor. Some clones in this sample may be carry-over from other donors' samples. CDR3 region: CASSLPEGLYSNQPQHF. DNA for the CDR3: TGTGCCAGCAGTTTACCGGAGGGCCTATATAGCAATCAGCCCCAGCATTTT.